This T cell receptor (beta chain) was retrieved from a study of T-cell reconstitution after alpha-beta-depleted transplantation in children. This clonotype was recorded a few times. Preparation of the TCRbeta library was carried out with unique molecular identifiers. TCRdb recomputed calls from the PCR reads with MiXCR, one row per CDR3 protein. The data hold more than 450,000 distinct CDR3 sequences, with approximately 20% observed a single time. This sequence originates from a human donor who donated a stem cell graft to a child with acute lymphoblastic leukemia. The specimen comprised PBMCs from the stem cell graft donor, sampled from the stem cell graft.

For the CDR3, the DNA is TGTGCCAGCAGTTTAGTCTCGATAGCTGAAGCTTTCTTT. Translation: CASSLVSIAEAFF. The chain joins TRBV12-3 or TRBV12-4 to TRBJ1-1; D unclear. The CDR3 contains 13 residues. Trimming left V 1 base short and J 6 bases short, with 9 bases between.